This T cell receptor beta chain is from a study of human versus mouse CDR3 diversity and MHC coevolution. The protocol was immunoSEQ multiplex PCR, while the TCRdb copy is restricted to in-frame clones and leaves out a portion. This sample yields some 60,000 clones, of which approximately 94% are seen a single time; under 20% belongs to the top ten. After removal of 0 bases from V and 4 bases from J, the junction contained 3 bases not matched to a gene. The CDR3 spans 14 residues. In germline, CDR1 is SGHRS, CDR2 YFSETQ. The study's findings and limits: iCHAO1 estimated the human TCR beta repertoire at some 1.6 million clonotypes.

To note about this clone: The antigen remains undetermined.

Sequencing was done on a sample of naive CD4+ T cells from blood. Documented subset: CD45RO-negative CD62L-positive naive CD4 T cells. The source is a person in their sixties in good health. The rearrangement uses TRBV5-1 and TRBJ2-7, with 8 bases aligning to TRBD2. CDR3 sequence: CASSLDGRGYEQYF. The CDR3 DNA reads as TGCGCCAGCAGCTTGGACGGGAGGGGGTACGAGCAGTACTTC.